The 8 T cell receptor beta chains below all came from one sample that was sequenced in a study of blood T cell repertoires in COVID-19 (dated by TCRdb to 2019 to 2021). Library creation used the immunoSEQ multiplex PCR assay. TCRdb took this table from immuneACCESS and kept in-frame rearrangements with V and J called. Such tables lack part of the clones; where checked against another copy, unresolved V genes explain under half of the gap, and the rest is unexplained. For this sample the table gives around 170,000 clones, of which roughly 87% were detected only once. The ten largest clones capture 7% to 8% of the sample. The sequencing input was PBMCs or T cells enriched from blood (not recorded which). These receptors all come from a woman aged 45 to 65 who had recovered from COVID-19.

The chain recombines TRBV4-2 with TRBJ1-2; weak D call: TRBD1 (5 bases). The CDR3 length is 16 residues. CDR1 is LGHNA, CDR2 YNFKEQ, per germline. With 4 bases removed from V and 4 bases from J, the gap between germline ends came to 19 bases. The CDR3: CASSRRSGGGSYGYTF. DNA of the CDR3: TGTGCCAGCAGCCGAAGAAGCGGGGGGGGAAGCTATGGCTACACCTTC.

V usage is TRBV19 and J usage is TRBJ2-7; TRBD2 aligns across 9 bases. Germline CDR1 and CDR2: LNHDA and SQIVND (reference sequence). V shed 7 bases, J shed 4 bases, and the junction held 8 bases outside the gene matches. The CDR3 totals 14 residues. The CDR3 DNA sequence: TGTGCCAGTACCAAGACTAGCGGCGCATACGAGCAGTACTTC. Translated, it gives CASTKTSGAYEQYF.

This clone has a single count. The genes are TRBV28 and TRBJ2-2; 9 bases align to TRBD1. The CDR3 is made up of 15 amino acids. V trimming: 5 bases; J trimming: 5 bases; junction bases outside the gene matches: 6. Germline V lookup: CDR1 MDHEN, CDR2 SYDVKM. CDR3 amino acids: CASSPGQGRTGELFF. In DNA form, the CDR3 reads TGTGCCAGCAGTCCGGGACAGGGAAGGACCGGGGAGCTGTTTTTT.

CDR3 sequence reads: CASSLGGITEAFF. The CDR3 DNA is TGTGCCAGCAGTTTAGGCGGGATTACTGAAGCTTTCTTT. The chain couples TRBV27 to TRBJ1-1; D gene unclear. The CDR3 is 13 amino acids. The germline CDR1 and CDR2 sequences are MNHEY and SMNVEV (reference sequence). V gave up 2 bases and J gave up 5 bases, with 9 bases separating them.

The V call is TRBV15, the J call TRBJ2-7, with D perhaps matching TRBD2 (5 bases). The CDR3 length is 15 residues. Between the trimmed V and J ends, which lost 0 bases and 3 bases, there was a span of 12 bases. Germline CDR1 and CDR2: LNHNV and YYDKDF (reference sequence). In nucleotides, the CDR3 is TGTGCCACCAGCAGAGATTGGGCGGAGGACTACGAGCAGTACTTC. Amino acids: CATSRDWAEDYEQYF.

This chain joins TRBV15 and TRBJ1-1; 9 bases map to TRBD1. Germline V gene sequence: CDR1 LNHNV, CDR2 YYDKDF (reference sequence). Trimming cost V 1 base and J 11 bases; bases outside gene matches: 11. This CDR3 contains 15 residues. The CDR3 DNA sequence: TGTGCCACCAGCAGAGGGGACTTACAGGGGGCGAAGGCTTTCTTT. Protein: CATSRGDLQGAKAFF.

This chain links TRBV19 with TRBJ1-6; D might be TRBD1 (6 bases). This CDR3 region has 17 residues. V was cut by 0 bases and J by 8 bases, with 17 bases left in between. Germline assignment: CDR1 LNHDA and CDR2 SQIVND (reference sequence). The CDR3 loop is CASSIEATGAFYSPLHF. The CDR3 DNA reads TGTGCCAGTAGTATAGAGGCGACAGGCGCCTTCTATTCACCCCTCCACTTT.

This chain joins TRBV27 and TRBJ1-2, with TRBD1 as a possible D gene (5 bases). The V gene's germline CDR1 is MNHEY and CDR2 SMNVEV (reference sequence). The CDR3 spans 13 residues. V lost 6 bases to trimming and J lost 9 bases, with 17 bases between them. CDR3 in DNA: TGTGCCAGCAGCCCGATCAGGGAAGGGAGCTACACCTTC. Protein: CASSPIREGSYTF.